Below, 32 T cell receptor beta chains from the same sample are listed, as sequenced in a study of cytomegalovirus exposure and HLA in healthy donors. PCR amplification relied on 60 Vbeta primers (plus 13 Jbeta primers). Produced via immunoSEQ multiplex PCR; TCRdb's table is partial and in-frame only. The sample spans some 120,000 clones; the ten largest clones claim approximately 0.99%. The sequenced sample consisted of PBMCs. The receptors originated from a man aged 18-30 years in good health and CMV-seronegative.

This chain connects TRBV10-3 to TRBJ1-1; TRBD1 matches at 11 bases. V dropped 10 bases and J dropped 2; count of bases not matched to a gene: 15. CDR1 is ENHRY and CDR2 is SYGVKD in the germline V gene. This CDR3 spans 17 amino acids. CDR3 sequence reads: CATGGTGQGGSNTEAFF. The CDR3 DNA reads TGTGCCACCGGAGGAACGGGACAGGGGGGTAGTAACACTGAAGCTTTCTTT.

The chain recombines TRBV18 with TRBJ1-1; D is undetermined. CDR3 size: 13 residues. The germline V gene has CDR1 KGHSH and CDR2 LQKENI. Trimming removed 5 bases from V and 3 bases from J, with 10 bases in between. Here the CDR3 reads CASSSKRDTEAFF. CDR3 nucleotide sequence: TGTGCCAGCTCATCGAAGAGGGACACTGAAGCTTTCTTT.

The chain is built from TRBV19 and TRBJ2-1, with 7 bases aligning to TRBD2. Losses at the gene ends were 2 bases for V and 1 base for J; bases not matched to a gene: 5. This CDR3 is built from 16 residues. Germline CDR1 and CDR2: LNHDA and SQIVND (reference sequence). The CDR3 region is CASSISLAPSYNEQFF. As DNA, the CDR3 is TGTGCCAGTAGTATATCACTAGCGCCTTCCTACAATGAGCAGTTCTTC.

This chain connects TRBV5-1 to TRBJ1-4, with 8 bases aligning to TRBD1. V lost 6 bases and J lost 8; bases outside the gene matches: 6. The CDR3 is 13 amino acids. Germline V gene sequence: CDR1 SGHRS, CDR2 YFSETQ. The CDR3, as DNA: TGCGCCAGCAACACAGGGGGGTCCGAAAAACTGTTTTTT. Amino acid sequence: CASNTGGSEKLFF.

The chain recombines TRBV18 with TRBJ2-7; 7 nucleotides agree with TRBD1. CDR3 size: 14 residues. CDR1 and CDR2 from the germline V gene are KGHSH and LQKENI. Trimming removed 6 bases from V and 1 base from J; junction bases left unmatched: 6. The CDR3 here is CASSPEGQSYEQYF. CDR3 coding DNA: TGTGCCAGCTCGCCCGAGGGACAGTCCTACGAGCAGTACTTC.

The rearrangement joins TRBV9 to TRBJ1-3, with D tentatively TRBD1 (6 bases). With 1 base removed from V and 1 base from J, the gap between germline ends came to 9 bases. Germline CDR1 is SGDLS and CDR2 is YYNGEE. This CDR3 spans 15 amino acids. For the CDR3, the DNA is TGTGCCAGCAGCGTATCAGGGGTATCTGGAAACACCATATATTTT. Its protein is CASSVSGVSGNTIYF. Full variable domain (rest looked up from reference TRBV9 and TRBJ1-3): DSGVTQTPKHLITATGQRVTLRCSPRSGDLSVYWYQQSLDQGLQFLIQYYNGEERAKGNILERFSAQQFPDLHSELNLSSLELGDSALYFCASSVSGVSGNTIYFGEGSWLTVV.

This rearrangement joins TRBV6-1 to TRBJ2-7; possibly TRBD1 for D (5 bases). This CDR3 spans 13 amino acids. V was clipped by 5 bases and J by 0 bases, with 8 bases between them. The V gene's germline CDR1 is MNHNS and CDR2 SASEGT. CDR3 in amino acids: CASSKGNSYEQYF. CDR3 coding DNA: TGTGCCAGCAGTAAGGGGAACTCCTACGAGCAGTACTTC.

V gene TRBV6-5 combines with J gene TRBJ2-7, with D hard to call. This CDR3 spans 14 amino acids. Germline values: CDR1 MNHEY, CDR2 SVGAGI. Trimming shortened V by 0 bases and J by 1 base, and 7 bases separated the two germline ends. CDR3 sequence reads: CASSYSGKSYEQYF. In DNA, the CDR3 is TGTGCCAGCAGTTACTCGGGCAAATCCTACGAGCAGTACTTC.

The rearrangement uses TRBV10-2 and TRBJ1-2; D is perhaps TRBD1 (5 bases). The CDR3 runs 14 residues. V shed 0 bases and J shed 6 bases, with 11 bases lying between them. CDR1 is WSHSY and CDR2 is SAAADI in the germline V gene. The CDR3 reads CASSESGPPDGYTF. The CDR3 nucleotides are TGCGCCAGCAGTGAGTCGGGGCCGCCGGATGGCTACACCTTC.

This rearrangement joins TRBV6-5 to TRBJ1-5; D perhaps matches TRBD1 (6 bases). The length of the CDR3 is 16 residues. V lost 4 bases and J 3 bases, leaving 16 bases between the germline ends. Looked up from germline, CDR1 is MNHEY and CDR2 is SVGAGI. The CDR3 reads CASSSGERSDNQPQHF. CDR3 DNA: TGTGCCAGCAGTTCAGGGGAAAGGAGTGACAATCAGCCCCAGCATTTT.

This sequence joins TRBV18 and TRBJ1-2; 11 bases map to TRBD1. V lost 3 bases and J lost 3; bases outside the gene matches: 3. The CDR3 length is 15 residues. CDR1 and CDR2 from the germline V gene are KGHSH and LQKENI. The CDR3 DNA reads as TGTGCCAGCTCACCTAGGACAGGGGGCGACTATGGCTACACCTTC. This codes for CASSPRTGGDYGYTF.

CDR3 bases: TGTGCCAGCAGTTTTCAGGGGGCCCTCAACGAGCAGTACTTC. This codes for CASSFQGALNEQYF. The rearrangement links TRBV28 to TRBJ2-7, with TRBD1 identical over 8 bases. The V segment lost 3 bases and the J segment 5 bases; nucleotides outside the gene matches: 6. Germline values: CDR1 MDHEN, CDR2 SYDVKM. The CDR3 loop spans 14 amino acids.

V and J are TRBV11-3 and TRBJ2-1, with 8 bases fitting TRBD1. Germline CDR1 and CDR2: SGHNT and YENEEA. The CDR3 is 14 residues long. V lost 4 bases and J lost 4; bases outside the gene matches: 3. Here the CDR3 DNA reads TGTGCCAGCAGCTCACAGGGGGGATACAATGAGCAGTTCTTC. This sequence encodes CASSSQGGYNEQFF.

This chain joins TRBV6-1 and TRBJ1-6, with 7 positions matching TRBD1. With V trimmed by 8 bases and J by 9 bases, 4 bases remained unmatched. CDR3 length: 12 amino acids. CDR1 is MNHNS and CDR2 is SASEGT in the germline V gene. The CDR3 reads CASQTGFSPLHF. The CDR3 nucleotides read TGTGCCAGCCAGACAGGGTTTTCACCCCTCCACTTT.

The rearrangement uses TRBV6-1 and TRBJ2-5, with D maybe TRBD2 (6 bases). From germline, CDR1 is MNHNS and CDR2 SASEGT. V lost 1 base and J lost 9, with 9 bases in between. This CDR3 is built from 12 residues. The CDR3 DNA is TGTGCCAGCAGTGAAGGGGGAGGTCCCCAGTACTTC. As protein: CASSEGGGPQYF.

This sequence joins TRBV30 and TRBJ2-5; 11 positions agree with TRBD2. The J call is in doubt because the DNA end fits TRBJ2-7 better. Germline V gene sequence: CDR1 GTSNPN, CDR2 SVGIG (reference sequence). This CDR3 is built from 15 residues. The CDR3 reads CAWSVLAGVTYEQYF. Here the CDR3 DNA reads TGTGCCTGGAGTGTACTAGCGGGAGTAACCTACGAGCAGTACTTC.

The rearrangement uses TRBV27 and TRBJ1-2; D ambiguous. The germline gives CDR1 MNHEY, CDR2 SMNVEV (reference sequence). This CDR3 is 15 amino acids long. V gave up 5 bases and J gave up 0 bases, with 13 bases separating them. The CDR3 region is CASSPYNGANYGYTF. CDR3 in DNA: TGTGCCAGCAGTCCCTATAACGGAGCTAACTATGGCTACACCTTC.

The chain employs TRBV10-3 and TRBJ2-2, with D tentatively TRBD1 (6 bases). CDR3 length equals 18 residues. Trimming removed 3 bases at V and 0 bases at J, with 17 bases between. Germline V gives CDR1 ENHRY, CDR2 SYGVKD. CDR3 in amino acids: CAISDLLLTGSNTGELFF. DNA of the CDR3: TGTGCCATCAGTGACCTCCTTTTGACAGGATCGAACACCGGGGAGCTGTTTTTT.

The V and J genes are TRBV4-1 and TRBJ1-1, with a weak D call TRBD1 (5 bases). V lost 4 bases and J lost 1, with 13 bases in between. The germline CDR1 and CDR2 sequences are MGHRA and YSYEKL. This CDR3 has 15 amino acids. The CDR3 is CASSPRDGGNTEAFF. CDR3 nucleotides: TGCGCCAGCAGCCCAAGGGACGGGGGGAACACTGAAGCTTTCTTT.

The rearrangement joins TRBV9 to TRBJ1-3; tentative D call: TRBD1 (6 bases). In germline, CDR1 is SGDLS, CDR2 YYNGEE. There are 13 residues in the CDR3. V was clipped by 5 bases and J by 4 bases, with 10 bases between them. The CDR3 sequence is CASSTTGGNTIYF. Here the CDR3 DNA reads TGTGCCAGCAGTACGACAGGAGGAAACACCATATATTTT.

CDR3 nucleotide sequence: TGTGCAAGTCGCTTAGTCCGGACAGGGCTGTTCTACGAGCAGTACTTC. It specifies CASRLVRTGLFYEQYF. The rearrangement links TRBV12-2 to TRBJ2-7; the table's TRBD1 call for D was not verified on the DNA. TRBV12-2 corresponds to a pseudogene. CDR3 size: 16 residues.

The rearrangement joins TRBV4-1 to TRBJ2-7; D is unresolved. The CDR3 is 18 residues long. CDR1 and CDR2 from the germline V gene are MGHRA and YSYEKL. Trimming stripped 0 bases from V and 2 bases from J, with 20 bases between. The CDR3 sequence is CASSQDSTLRGEPYEQYF. CDR3 in DNA: TGCGCCAGCAGCCAAGATTCAACTCTTCGCGGCGAACCCTACGAGCAGTACTTC.

The chain has TRBV9 and TRBJ2-5; TRBD2 matches at 9 bases. The germline V gene has CDR1 SGDLS and CDR2 YYNGEE. This CDR3 region has 17 residues. Trimming cost V 0 bases and J 5 bases; bases outside gene matches: 11. The CDR3 sequence: CASSVDSSGSLLETQYF. In DNA, the CDR3 is TGTGCCAGCAGCGTAGATAGTAGCGGGAGCCTTTTGGAGACCCAGTACTTC.

The V gene is TRBV6-6, the J gene TRBJ1-1; D gene unclear. Trimming took 5 bases from V and 2 from J, leaving 12 bases between them. CDR1 is MNHNY and CDR2 is SVGAGI in the germline V gene (reference sequence). This CDR3 is 14 amino acids long. The CDR3 here is CASSPGNYNTEAFF. Here the CDR3 DNA reads TGTGCCAGCAGTCCGGGAAATTATAACACTGAAGCTTTCTTT.

The rearrangement links TRBV9 to TRBJ2-5, with 8 bases matching TRBD2. Per germline, CDR1 SGDLS and CDR2 YYNGEE. After removal of 3 bases from V and 4 bases from J, the junction contained 5 bases not matched to a gene. The length of the CDR3 is 14 residues. For the CDR3, the DNA is TGTGCCAGCAGCGGCGGGGGGCTCGGAGAGACCCAGTACTTC. Amino acid sequence: CASSGGGLGETQYF.

V usage is TRBV6-5 and J usage is TRBJ2-1, with D perhaps matching TRBD1 (5 bases). The V gene's germline CDR1 is MNHEY and CDR2 SVGAGI. V gave up 2 bases and J gave up 2 bases, with 10 bases separating them. The CDR3 has 15 residues. The CDR3 loop reads CASSYAGSAYNEQFF. The CDR3, as DNA: TGTGCCAGCAGTTACGCAGGGTCGGCCTACAATGAGCAGTTCTTC.

This chain links TRBV6-1 with TRBJ1-5; D is perhaps TRBD1 (6 bases). The CDR3 has 13 amino acids. Germline values: CDR1 MNHNS, CDR2 SASEGT. The V end was cut by 6 bases, the J end by 7 bases, with 13 bases between. The CDR3 DNA follows: TGTGCCAGCAGCCCCACAGGGTTCCAGCCCCAGCATTTT. Translating gives CASSPTGFQPQHF.

The chain recombines TRBV9 with TRBJ2-2, with 16 bases identical to TRBD2. Germline lookup yields CDR1 SGDLS and CDR2 YYNGEE. J lost 6 bases, V lost 6 bases, and 17 bases had no gene match. The CDR3 spans 20 residues. DNA for the CDR3: TGTGCCAGCACCGGGGGGACTAGCGGGAGGGGGCCCCTTTTCTCCGGGGAGCTGTTTTTT. This sequence encodes CASTGGTSGRGPLFSGELFF.

The chain employs TRBV2 and TRBJ2-2, with D possibly being TRBD1 (6 bases). Trimming shortened V by 5 bases and J by 4 bases, and 11 bases separated the two germline ends. The CDR3 has 14 residues. The germline V gene has CDR1 SNHLY and CDR2 FYNNEI. The DNA for the CDR3 is TGTGCCAGCAGTTTTTTGACAGGCACCGGGGAGCTGTTTTTT. Translating gives CASSFLTGTGELFF.

The chain carries TRBV28 and TRBJ1-2; TRBD1 matches 10 bases. The CDR3 extends over 15 amino acids. The germline gives CDR1 MDHEN, CDR2 SYDVKM. Trimming cost V 6 bases and J 4 bases; bases outside gene matches: 8. The CDR3: CASRRQGARGYGYTF. Written as DNA, the CDR3 is TGTGCCAGCAGGAGACAGGGGGCGCGAGGCTATGGCTACACCTTC.

Details on this clone: At one of its ends the junction is not consistent with the germline gene, which may arise from a read error. Other DNA sequences within the sample encode an identical CDR3. In nucleotides, the CDR3 is TGCGCCAGCAGCTTGCTGACAGGACAGGGGGAAAGCACAGATACGCAGTATTTT. Translating gives CASSLLTGQGESTDTQYF. J is TRBJ2-3 and V is TRBV5-6; 10 bases are a match to TRBD1. The CDR3 is 18 amino acids. Germline V gene lookup returns CDR1 SGHDT and CDR2 YYEEEE. The variable domain in full, with the rest retrieved from reference TRBV5-6 and TRBJ2-3, is DAGVTQSPTHLIKTRGQQVTLRCSPKSGHDTVSWYQQALGQGPQFIFQYYEEEERQRGNFPDRFSGHQFPNYSSELNVNALLLGDSALYLCASSLLTGQGESTDTQYFGPGTRLTVL.

V and J are TRBV19 and TRBJ2-2; TRBD2 matches 13 bases. Germline CDR1 reads LNHDA; CDR2 reads SQIVND (reference sequence). Unmatched junction bases numbered 6, after V lost 9 bases and J lost 5 bases. This CDR3 has 15 amino acids. The CDR3 sequence: CASKTSGRWTGELFF. The CDR3 bases are TGTGCCAGCAAGACTAGCGGGAGGTGGACCGGGGAGCTGTTTTTT.